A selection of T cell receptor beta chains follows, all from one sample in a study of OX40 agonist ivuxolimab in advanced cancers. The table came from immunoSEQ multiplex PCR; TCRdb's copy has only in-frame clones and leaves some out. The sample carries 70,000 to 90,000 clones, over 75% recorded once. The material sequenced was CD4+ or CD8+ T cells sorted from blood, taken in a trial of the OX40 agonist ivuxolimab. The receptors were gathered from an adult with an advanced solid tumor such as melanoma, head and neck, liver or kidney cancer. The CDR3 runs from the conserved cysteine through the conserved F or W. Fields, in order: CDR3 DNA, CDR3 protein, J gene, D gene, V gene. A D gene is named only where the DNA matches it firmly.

CDR3nt: TGTGCCAGTAGTGGTGGGGAGGCGGTCAATCAGCCCCAGCATTTT
CDR3aa: CASSGGEAVNQPQHF
j_gene: TRBJ1-5
d_gene: NA
v_gene: TRBV19

CDR3nt: TGTGCCAGCAGCTTATGGCCCAGGGCTCCCAATTCACCCCTCCACTTT
CDR3aa: CASSLWPRAPNSPLHF
j_gene: TRBJ1-6
d_gene: NA
v_gene: TRBV7-3

CDR3nt: TGTGCCAGCAGTGAATGGGGGGTGAGCACCGGGGAGCTGTTTTTT
CDR3aa: CASSEWGVSTGELFF
j_gene: TRBJ2-2
d_gene: NA
v_gene: TRBV25-1

CDR3nt: TGTGCCAGCAGCTTGACAGGGGCTGGGACTGAAGCTTTCTTT
CDR3aa: CASSLTGAGTEAFF
j_gene: TRBJ1-1
d_gene: TRBD1
v_gene: TRBV11-1

CDR3nt: TGTGCCAGCAGAGACAAGGCGGGACACAACTACGAGCAGTACTTC
CDR3aa: CASRDKAGHNYEQYF
j_gene: TRBJ2-7
d_gene: NA
v_gene: TRBV27

CDR3nt: TGTGCCAGCAGTTTCTTAAGCGGGACAGATACGCAGTATTTT
CDR3aa: CASSFLSGTDTQYF
j_gene: TRBJ2-3
d_gene: NA
v_gene: TRBV28

CDR3nt: TGTGCCTGGAGTGCCAGCAGGTTCTGGGCTTTCTTT
CDR3aa: CAWSASRFWAFF
j_gene: TRBJ1-1
d_gene: NA
v_gene: TRBV30

CDR3nt: TGTGCCAGCAGCCCGGACACTACAATGAACTATGGCTACACCTTC
CDR3aa: CASSPDTTMNYGYTF
j_gene: TRBJ1-2
d_gene: NA
v_gene: TRBV7-2

CDR3nt: TGCGCCAGCAGCCAAGATCCCTCACCTAACTATGGCTACACCTTC
CDR3aa: CASSQDPSPNYGYTF
j_gene: TRBJ1-2
d_gene: NA
v_gene: TRBV4-3

CDR3nt: TGCAGTGCGCACCTGATAACGCAGTATTTT
CDR3aa: CSAHLITQYF
j_gene: TRBJ2-3
d_gene: NA
v_gene: TRBV20-1

CDR3nt: TGTGCCAGCAGCCACCGACTCCATTCCTTGGGCTACACCTTC
CDR3aa: CASSHRLHSLGYTF
j_gene: TRBJ1-2
d_gene: NA
v_gene: TRBV7-2

CDR3nt: TGTGCCAGCAGCCCAACTAGCGGGAGGGTCCACGAGCAGTACTTC
CDR3aa: CASSPTSGRVHEQYF
j_gene: TRBJ2-7
d_gene: TRBD2
v_gene: TRBV11-3